The 3 T cell receptor beta chains given below trace back to one sample, sequenced in a study of sequential checkpoint blockade in melanoma. Produced via immunoSEQ multiplex PCR; TCRdb's table is partial and in-frame only. The sample has approximately 37,000 clones, around four fifths seen once. Treatment defined: randomized to nivolumab then ipilimumab (arm A) or the reverse (arm B). The material was CD8+ T cells sorted from blood (inferred from file names), obtained from a patient given nivolumab and ipilimumab in sequence. Every receptor here comes from a human donor with melanoma.

The chain carries TRBV19 and TRBJ2-5, with 7 bases lining up with TRBD2. The ends lost 10 bases at V and 5 bases at J; junction bases unmatched: 7. The length of the CDR3 is 12 residues. The germline V gene has CDR1 LNHDA and CDR2 SQIVND (reference sequence). CDR3 sequence: CATWEGNETQYF. CDR3 bases: TGTGCCACCTGGGAGGGGAATGAGACCCAGTACTTC.

The V call is TRBV9, the J call TRBJ2-7; no firm D call. The CDR3 consists of 17 residues. Germline CDR1 and CDR2: SGDLS and YYNGEE. The ends were cut back, 4 bases at V and 6 bases at J, with 26 bases in the middle. The CDR3: CASSPEVEVTSTGEQYF. DNA of the CDR3: TGTGCCAGCAGCCCAGAGGTTGAGGTTACCTCTACGGGCGAGCAGTACTTC. The variable domain in full, with the rest retrieved from reference TRBV9 and TRBJ2-7, is DSGVTQTPKHLITATGQRVTLRCSPRSGDLSVYWYQQSLDQGLQFLIQYYNGEERAKGNILERFSAQQFPDLHSELNLSSLELGDSALYFCASSPEVEVTSTGEQYFGPGTRLTVT.

This chain's CDR3 is CASSRDSGEQFF. CDR3 DNA sequence: TGTGCCAGCAGCCGAGACTCGGGGGAGCAGTTCTTC. The V call is TRBV7-9, the J call TRBJ2-1, with a possible D match to TRBD2 (5 bases). Germline V lookup: CDR1 SEHNR, CDR2 FQNEAQ (reference sequence). V shed 5 bases and J shed 10 bases, with 12 bases lying between them. CDR3 size: 12 residues.